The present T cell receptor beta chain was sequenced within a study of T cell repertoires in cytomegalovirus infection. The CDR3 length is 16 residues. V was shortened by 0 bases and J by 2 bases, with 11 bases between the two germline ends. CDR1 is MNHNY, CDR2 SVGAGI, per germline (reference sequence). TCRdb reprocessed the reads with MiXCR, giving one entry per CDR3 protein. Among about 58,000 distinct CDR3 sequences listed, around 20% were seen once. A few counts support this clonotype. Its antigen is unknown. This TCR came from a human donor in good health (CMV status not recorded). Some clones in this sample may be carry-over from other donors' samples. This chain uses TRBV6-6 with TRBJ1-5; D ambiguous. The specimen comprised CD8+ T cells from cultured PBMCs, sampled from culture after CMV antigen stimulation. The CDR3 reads CASSYSPGLGNQPQHF. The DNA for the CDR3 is TGTGCCAGCAGTTACTCCCCGGGCTTGGGCAATCAGCCCCAGCATTTT.